This T cell receptor (beta chain) was sequenced in a study of blood T cells in healthy people across ages. On this clonotype itself: The antigen is undetermined.

Study-wide findings and caveats: Long-lived donors carried more naive CD4+ cells and greater diversity than aged donors.

This CDR3 spans 13 amino acids. The V gene end was trimmed by 4 bases and the J gene end by 6 bases; junction bases not matched to a gene: 4. A second about 7 to 12 cycle PCR used barcoded and J-beta primers. Each cDNA molecule carried a tag from a template-switch adaptor that contained 12 random nucleotides. In TCRdb, the 5' RACE reads were re-called with MiXCR into one record per CDR3 protein. Here the sample spans some 710,000 distinct CDR3 sequences, 35% to 60% being singletons. The sequence derives from a man of 80 years or more in good health. J is TRBJ2-7 and V is TRBV12-3 or TRBV12-4; 9 nucleotides match TRBD1. Sequenced: blood. CDR3 DNA: TGTGCCAGCAGTTGGACAGGGGATGGCGAGCAGTACTTC. Residues: CASSWTGDGEQYF.